A selection of T cell receptor beta chains follows, all from one sample in a study of cytomegalovirus exposure and HLA in healthy donors. Sequencing was performed with immunoSEQ multiplex PCR; in TCRdb, only in-frame clones are kept and a portion is missing. This sample carries around 100,000 clones, 79% of them seen once, and the ten largest clones take about 4.1%. The sequenced sample was PBMCs. The source is a man aged 50-59 years in good health and CMV-seropositive. Each CDR3 is given with its conserved first and last residue.

j_call | v_call | cdr3_aa
TRBJ2-7 | TRBV5-8 | CASSVGQGFTYEQYF
TRBJ1-3 | TRBV18 | CASSSQTTKYSGNTIYF
TRBJ2-5 | TRBV5-1 | CASSLYSGGQETQYF
TRBJ2-3 | TRBV7-3 | CASSQAPSGNTDTQYF
TRBJ2-7 | TRBV5-1 | CASSLEGLTYEQYF
TRBJ2-1 | TRBV28 | CASSSGTSGRNEQFF
TRBJ2-5 | TRBV4-3 | CASSQDQWLADLYF
TRBJ2-5 | TRBV5-8 | CASSPRTSGEQETQYF
- | TRBV6-1 | CASSPGQGESYEQYF
TRBJ1-1 | TRBV7-9 | CASSRDGPSTEAFF
TRBJ1-4 | TRBV18 | CASSPLATNEKLFF
TRBJ2-5 | TRBV5-1 | CASSLGTGGFETQYF
TRBJ2-7 | TRBV10-3 | CAISVLEGTGGSYEQYF
TRBJ1-2 | TRBV21-1 | CASSKGSYRGRRNGYTF
TRBJ2-7 | TRBV7-2 | CASSLAENIAYFSYEQYF
TRBJ2-7 | TRBV28 | CASRDMALASGEQYF
TRBJ1-2 | TRBV19 | CASSRAPWTGGDYGYTF
TRBJ2-3 | TRBV5-1 | CASSWDRERHTQYF
TRBJ2-6 | TRBV18 | CASSPVTDTGANVLTF
TRBJ2-2 | TRBV19 | CASSMTGNGELFF
TRBJ1-1 | TRBV10-1 | CASSESTGVTEAFF
TRBJ2-5 | TRBV5-1 | CASSFEETQYF
TRBJ2-7 | TRBV28 | CASSTGTSSYEQYF
TRBJ1-5 | TRBV7-9 | CASSPGTGQNQPQHF
TRBJ2-1 | TRBV7-9 | CASSRRGTSGAYNEQFF
TRBJ2-1 | TRBV10-3 | CAGGTSGASYNEQFF
TRBJ2-7 | TRBV14 | CASSPAGGGYEQYF
TRBJ2-5 | TRBV27 | CASSRDRQETQYF
TRBJ1-6 | TRBV2 | CASSPLGVPLHF
TRBJ2-7 | TRBV29-1 | CSVGGGGGTYEQYF
TRBJ2-3 | TRBV2 | CASDITAGTQYF